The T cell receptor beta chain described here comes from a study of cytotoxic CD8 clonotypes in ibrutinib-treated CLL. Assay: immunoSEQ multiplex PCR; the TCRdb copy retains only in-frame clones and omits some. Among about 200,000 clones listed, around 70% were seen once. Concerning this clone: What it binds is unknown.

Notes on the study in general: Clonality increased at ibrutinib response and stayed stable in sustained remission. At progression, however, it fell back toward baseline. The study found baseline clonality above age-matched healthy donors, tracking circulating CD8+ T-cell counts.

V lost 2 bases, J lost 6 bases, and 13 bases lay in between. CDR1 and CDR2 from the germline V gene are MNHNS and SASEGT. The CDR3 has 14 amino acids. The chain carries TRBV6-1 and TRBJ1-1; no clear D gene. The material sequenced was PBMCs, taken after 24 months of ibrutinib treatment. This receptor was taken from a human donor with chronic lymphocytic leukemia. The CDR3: CASSENPSGPEAFF. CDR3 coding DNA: TGTGCCAGCAGTGAAAATCCGTCCGGACCTGAAGCTTTCTTT.